This T cell receptor beta chain was obtained from a study of identical twins. Study-level results: Part of the zero-insertion signal could reflect confounding by invariant MAIT and iNKT cells.

The junction had 12 bases not matched to a gene; V was cut back by 0 bases and J by 8 bases. Germline CDR1 reads SQVTM; CDR2 reads ANQGSEA. The CDR3 totals 15 residues. A universal primer site arose from template switching, and cDNA bore unique molecular identifiers. TCRdb passed the 5' RACE reads through MiXCR, listing each CDR3 protein once. The repertoire holds 310,000 or so distinct CDR3 sequences, 9.5% seen once, with approximately 7% in the top ten. All of the donors were Caucasians in good health. This clonotype has a handful of counts. Antigen specificity is unknown. The same sample was also used in a study of yellow fever vaccine responses in identical twins. Per that paper: In identical twins, vaccine T cell responses appeared partly shared and partly individual.

This receptor was obtained from a woman between 18 and 29 years old in good health. The V call is TRBV29-1, the J call TRBJ1-2; 7 nucleotides align to TRBD1. Sequencing was performed on CD8+ T cells sorted from blood. The CDR3 DNA follows: TGCAGCGTTGAAGATACAGGACAGGCCACCGGGGGCTACACCTTC. This gives the protein CSVEDTGQATGGYTF.